This section outlines one T cell receptor beta chain sequence together with its context. What it recognizes is unknown. This was a survey-level run. The protocol was immunoSEQ multiplex PCR, while the TCRdb copy is restricted to in-frame clones and leaves out a portion. The data hold 55,000 to 75,000 clones, with approximately 87% observed a single time. This specimen belongs to a study of pediatric ulcerative colitis. Whole-study context: About 7 patients showed pancolitis and two showed left-sided colitis.

General study points: Repertoires came from total lymphocyte DNA, so rare subsets like regulatory T cells may be missed. Compared with controls, ulcerative colitis showed greater blood-rectum clone sharing.

Germline loops: CDR1 LGHNA, CDR2 YSLEER. This CDR3 has 15 amino acids. Trimming left V 3 bases short and J 0 bases short, with 11 bases between. The rearrangement links TRBV4-3 to TRBJ1-2; the D gene is possibly TRBD1 (5 bases). The receptor was derived from a boy aged 5-17 years with severe ulcerative colitis. Material: blood. The CDR3 DNA reads TGCGCCAGCAGCCAGGGGCAGGAGACTAACTATGGCTACACCTTC. As protein: CASSQGQETNYGYTF.